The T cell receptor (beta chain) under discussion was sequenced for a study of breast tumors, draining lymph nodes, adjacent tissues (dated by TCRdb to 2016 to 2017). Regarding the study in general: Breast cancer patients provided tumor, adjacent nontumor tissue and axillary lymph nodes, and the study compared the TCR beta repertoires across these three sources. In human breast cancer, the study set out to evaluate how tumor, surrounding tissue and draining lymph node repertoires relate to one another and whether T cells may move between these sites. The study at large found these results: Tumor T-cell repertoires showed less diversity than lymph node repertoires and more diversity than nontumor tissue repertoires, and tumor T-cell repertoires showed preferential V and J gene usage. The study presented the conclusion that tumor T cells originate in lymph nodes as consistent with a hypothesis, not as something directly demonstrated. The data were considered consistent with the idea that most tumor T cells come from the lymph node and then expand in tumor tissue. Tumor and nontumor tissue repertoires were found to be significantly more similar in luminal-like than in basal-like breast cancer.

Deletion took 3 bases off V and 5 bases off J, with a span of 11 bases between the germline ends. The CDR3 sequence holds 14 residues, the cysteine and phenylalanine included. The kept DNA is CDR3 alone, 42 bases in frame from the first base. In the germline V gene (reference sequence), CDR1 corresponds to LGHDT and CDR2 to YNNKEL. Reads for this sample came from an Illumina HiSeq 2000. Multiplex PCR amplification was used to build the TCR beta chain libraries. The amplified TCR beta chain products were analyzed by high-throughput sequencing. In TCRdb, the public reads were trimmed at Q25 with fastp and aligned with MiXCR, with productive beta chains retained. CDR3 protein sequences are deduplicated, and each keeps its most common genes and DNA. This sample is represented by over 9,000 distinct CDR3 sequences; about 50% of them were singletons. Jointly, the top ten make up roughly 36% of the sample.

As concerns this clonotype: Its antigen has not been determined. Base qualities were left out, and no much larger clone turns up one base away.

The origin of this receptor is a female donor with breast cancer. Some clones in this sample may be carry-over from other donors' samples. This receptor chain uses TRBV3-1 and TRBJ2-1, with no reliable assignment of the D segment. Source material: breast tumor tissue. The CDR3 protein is CASSHRRADNEQFF. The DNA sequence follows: TGTGCCAGCAGCCACCGACGGGCAGACAATGAGCAGTTCTTC.